This TCR beta chain was sequenced for a study of T cell repertoires in cytomegalovirus infection (dated by TCRdb to between 2019 and 2020). The study in broad terms: Because public TCR beta signatures pointed to carriage of CMV infection together with the matching HLA type, the HLA type of each donor mattered for the analysis.

Paper-wide results and their limitations: In both this cohort and an independent roughly 330-donor cohort, the cumulative frequency of public TCR beta family members distinguished carriers of CMV infection plus the relevant HLA type. The ex vivo response was dominated by HLA-C-restricted CMV-specific TCR beta clonotypes, which also provided the single most frequent clonotype in two of eight donors.

Sequencing was performed on an Illumina HiSeq 1500. Using fastp at Q25 and MiXCR, TCRdb reprocessed the public reads and kept productive beta chains. All rows with the same CDR3 protein become a single entry with the most common DNA and genes. The sample table lists more than 200,000 distinct CDR3 sequences, 9.1% of them with a count of one. In total, the top ten clones hold roughly 15% of the sample. The germline V gene (reference sequence) gives CDR1 as SEHNR and CDR2 as FQNEAQ. From its cysteine to its phenylalanine, the CDR3 spans 16 amino acids. Only CDR3 DNA remains: 48 bases, in frame from the first base. Between the V and J ends, shortened by 3 bases and 6 bases respectively, the junction contains 19 bases. This clonotype has a count of ten or more. Its antigen is unknown. No per-base quality is available; no much larger clone lies one base away.

Input material: PBMCs. Recombination joined TRBV7-9 with TRBJ2-3; TRBD1 is perhaps the D gene, given 6 matching bases. This TCR derives from a human donor in good health (CMV status not recorded). Some clones in this sample may be carry-over from other donors' samples. CDR3 sequence: CASSFLRQVYSDTQYF. The DNA sequence is as follows: TGTGCCAGCAGCTTTCTTCGACAGGTATATTCGGATACGCAGTATTTT. Here the CDR3 is joined to the reference TRBV7-9 and TRBJ2-3 genes, and the full variable domain is: DTGVSQNPRHKITKRGQNVTFRCDPISEHNRLYWYRQTLGQGPEFLTYFQNEAQLEKSRLLSDRFSAERPKGSFSTLEIQRTEQGDSAMYLCASSFLRQVYSDTQYFGPGTRLTVL.